Described below is a single TCR beta chain sequence and its context. The data were obtained in a study of blood T cell repertoires in COVID-19. The CDR3 totals 15 residues. Germline V gene sequence: CDR1 SNHLY, CDR2 FYNNEI. The ends were cut back, 0 bases at V and 7 bases at J, with 16 bases in the middle. TCRdb's table, derived via immunoSEQ multiplex PCR, lists solely in-frame clones and lacks some. The data show around 260,000 clones, with around four fifths seen just once and approximately 4.3% held by the top ten. The specimen was PBMCs or T cells enriched from blood (not recorded which). The chain joins TRBV2 to TRBJ2-7; tentatively, D is TRBD1 (5 bases). The source of this sequence is a man aged 30 to 45 with acute COVID-19. CDR3 sequence: CASSEASWQGGEQYV. CDR3 nucleotides: TGTGCCAGCAGTGAAGCAAGTTGGCAGGGTGGGGAGCAGTACGTC.